This T cell receptor (beta chain) was profiled in a study of cytomegalovirus exposure and HLA in healthy donors (dated by TCRdb to about 2017). As for the study more broadly: An earlier analysis of 587 of the donors reported approximately 280 Gb of sequence data and 90 million to 120 million unique TCR beta sequences obtained from around 180 million T cells. The number of typed donors differed by locus: roughly 629-630 for A, B, C, DRB1 and DQB1; approximately 540 for DQA1; approximately 600 for DPA1; and 450 to 480 for DPB1. The study profiled the T cell repertoires of 500 to 800 subjects by immunosequencing and related them to cytomegalovirus serostatus. The study was designed to test whether signatures of past pathogen exposure could be identified by cataloging public T cell receptors. High-throughput TCR immunosequencing, statistical association of individual TCRs with disease status, and machine learning were combined to predict cytomegalovirus infection status. All discovery cohort repertoires had been generated on a single sequencing platform. The genetic ancestry cluster associated with self-reported Caucasian donors included over 65% of the roughly 410 genotyped donors. Both class I and class II loci were covered by HLA typing, at four-digit resolution. Besides the first cohort of 666 subjects, a separate validation cohort made up of 90 to 150 different subjects was used. Genome-wide SNP genotypes for about three fifths of the roughly 670 donors were used in a later genetic analysis, which treated that subset as a discovery cohort. Five DR-DQ haplotypes were handled as single units for association and clustering because linkage in the cohort was strong. Donor age, sex, ethnicity and CMV serostatus were collected together with the repertoire data. Among some 400 genotyped donors of the cohort, an average of around 240,000 unique TCR beta nucleotide sequences were sequenced per donor, roughly 18% of them non-productive. Rather than using new phenotypic data, the later analysis identified candidate immune exposures from TCR beta sequences and from how often those sequences occurred across donors. An earlier analysis of several hundred of the donors applied high-throughput TCR beta sequencing to assess whether each TCR beta V gene segment acted as functional or pseudogenic. An early release that covered roughly 600 HLA-typed donors contained about 300 gigabases of sequencing data and around 80 million unique TCR sequences. In a later analysis, previously published TCR beta repertoires from hundreds of donors were re-analyzed and high-resolution HLA genotyping was added so that TCR occurrence patterns could be studied.

General study outcomes and caveats: CMV serostatus was the only immune exposure information available for the cohort. Compared with equally common non-associated chains, HLA-associated TCR beta chains in a later analysis were more clonally expanded and had lower generation probabilities. In a later analysis, several top co-occurrence clusters were reported to appear linked to parvovirus B19, influenza, CMV and Epstein-Barr virus. V-gene and J-gene trimming of TCR beta chains was associated with a missense DCLRE1C variant in a later genetic analysis, and the association was replicated in an independent cohort. The presence/absence analyses assumed that sequencing depth was roughly uniform across donors, and that assumption may not be true. Over 15 rarely observed V segments, including chromosome 9 orphons, were excluded from the earlier analysis of approximately 500 of the donors because counts were too low. Most CMV-associated TCR beta chains appeared to be HLA-restricted in a later analysis, and the HLA associations seemed to be driven largely by CMV exposure. Because the 87-base-pair reads could not distinguish some IMGT-functional V segments, including TRBV6-2 and TRBV6-3, those segments were excluded. A group of highly shared sequence variants was considered likely to be a technical artifact of the sequencing pipeline. A later genetic analysis reported fewer N-insertions in productive TCRs among donors in an Asian-associated ancestry cluster than the roughly 720-donor mean. The study gave a list of 150 to 200 TCR beta chains associated with cytomegalovirus. Linkage disequilibrium might explain the correlated functional status among segregating V segments, but an unknown experimental factor could not be excluded. When HLA alleles, especially DR and DQ, strongly co-occurred, TCR associations were difficult to assign to individual alleles. A few of the identified cytomegalovirus-associated TCR beta chains were confirmed in vitro to be specific for cytomegalovirus antigens. This cohort had only TCR beta chains sequenced, and the lack of alpha or paired-chain data limited which features could be detected. Most TCR sequences were observed very rarely across donors, whereas some public TCRs were present in many individuals. In both the original and validation cohorts, the classifier was reported to diagnose cytomegalovirus status with high specificity and sensitivity. A further reported finding was that TCR beta sequences accurately predicted the HLA-A and HLA-B alleles for most subjects in the first cohort. A later analysis associated 15,000 to 20,000 TCR beta sequences with specific HLA alleles at a false discovery rate of 0.05. The authors suggested that the approach could potentially be extended to other disease states and immunological phenotypes. Broadly in line with IMGT annotations, most TCR beta V segments showed up in productive rearrangements about 87% or about 30% of the time in an earlier analysis of roughly 590 of the donors. HLA typing was unavailable for some donors at each locus, so association tests used only the typed subset. In a later analysis, TCR association rates were found to vary across HLA loci, with the most associated TCRs seen for DRB1 alleles and the fewest for HLA-C alleles.

Points on this clone: The target of this receptor is not known. Base qualities are not provided; no much larger clone lies one nucleotide away.

The method was the immunoSEQ multiplex PCR assay. The multiplex PCR relied on a mix of 60 forward primers for TCR Vbeta segments and 13 reverse primers for TCR Jbeta segments. A multiplex PCR assay on genomic DNA amplified the CDR3 region of rearranged TCR beta genes. The amplified TCR beta libraries were sequenced on the Illumina HiSeq System as 87-base-pair reads. Regarding the original processing steps: A later analysis counted approximately 84 million unique TCR beta chains across the 640 or so repertoires, and roughly 10 million of these chains were shared by at least two donors. A nearest-neighbor algorithm error-corrected the raw reads and collapsed the reads into unique sequences, merging closely related sequences to remove PCR and sequencing errors. V, D and J gene segments were assigned by aligning CDR3 sequences to IMGT reference sequences. Each retained sequence needed at least a six-nucleotide match to both a V gene segment and a J gene segment. Rearrangements were classified as productive when the CDR3 lacked stop codons and remained in frame with V and J, and all other rearrangements were classified as non-productive. Following IMGT convention, CDR3 was defined as the stretch from the second conserved V-encoded cysteine up to the conserved J-encoded phenylalanine. In an earlier analysis of around 540 of the donors, sequences lacking an unambiguous match to a single V gene segment were excluded. In an earlier analysis of 587 of the donors, V segments were called functional above 56.7% productive rearrangements and were called segregating when the between-donor standard deviation exceeded 5%. A statistical classification framework was developed to diagnose cytomegalovirus status using the catalog of TCR beta chain sequences. In a later analysis, V and J genes were assigned by comparing TCR nucleotide sequences against IMGT/GENE-DB human TR gene sequences. In a later analysis, CDR3 sequences and most-parsimonious VDJ recombination scenarios were assigned using the TCRdist pipeline. In a later analysis, each TCR beta chain was defined by its CDR3 amino acid sequence together with its V-gene family, and reads without a unique V-gene family were excluded. A later analysis removed 592 highly shared, low-generation-probability nucleotide sequences to deal with suspected cross-contamination and a sequencing artifact. In a later analysis, a clonal expansion index was calculated for each public chain from normalized within-repertoire ranks of inferred template counts. A later analysis computed generation probabilities with a VDJ recombination model fitted to out-of-frame rearrangements, and checked the results against IGoR. A later analysis scored TCR-TCR, TCR-HLA and TCR-CMV co-occurrence with hypergeometric tests, applying a repertoire-size bias correction to TCR pairs. A later analysis estimated false discovery rates by permuting HLA or CMV assignments 20 times. In a later analysis, co-occurring TCRs were grouped with DBSCAN, and TCRdist sequence similarity was added when clustering was performed within HLA-allele-positive subsets. Co-occurrence clustering excluded repertoires with fewer than 30,000 or more than 120,000 public chains, plus five with anomalous nucleotide sharing. The table comes from immuneACCESS by way of TCRdb, which keeps in-frame sequences with V and J called. Part of the clones is missing from these tables; in studies checked, under half for an unresolved V gene and the rest for unknown reasons. The DNA gave D and trimming, while V, J and clone size come from that table. The sample table records around 130,000 clones; about 85% of these occur just once. Of the sample, over 6.5% falls within the top ten clones.

Trimming takes 2 bases from V and 5 bases from J, and the germline ends sit 12 bases apart. From cysteine to phenylalanine, the CDR3 is 13 amino acids long. The read is trimmed to its CDR3 DNA, 39 bases read in frame from base 1. CDR1 and CDR2 are drawn from the germline V gene: SQVTM, ANQGSEA. The cohort was made up of 666 healthy bone marrow donors. At the time of sampling, all cohort members were nominally healthy, though unrecorded immune exposures were likely present. The donor was CMV seropositive and belonged to the group of about 290 seropositive cohort members. A peripheral blood sample was collected from each donor, and TCR beta sequencing was performed on peripheral blood mononuclear cells. Genomic DNA was extracted from the blood cell samples with the Qiagen DNeasy Blood Extraction Kit.

The clonotype originates from a woman in her twenties or thirties in good health and CMV-seropositive. Sample: PBMCs. The rearrangement joined TRBV29-1 to TRBJ1-2; the D segment could be TRBD1, given 6 matching bases. The DNA is as follows: TGCAGCGTTGAACGGGGGGCGGGATATGGCTACACCTTC. The resulting protein is CSVERGAGYGYTF.